The clone carrying this T cell receptor beta chain was seen once. The data are from a study of blood T cell repertoires in COVID-19. Study-level information: Acute and convalescent COVID-19 specimens originated in the United States, Italy and Spain.

The method was immunoSEQ multiplex PCR; TCRdb's version includes in-frame clones alone and lacks a portion of them. The top ten hold about 4% of the sample, which has approximately 140,000 clones, roughly 90% seen once. The J segment lost 0 bases and the V segment lost 5 bases, leaving 7 bases of the junction unmatched. This CDR3 region has 17 residues. In germline, CDR1 is MNHNY, CDR2 SVGAGI (reference sequence). The V gene is TRBV6-6, the J gene TRBJ2-3, with 11 bases identical to TRBD2. The receptor was isolated from a woman aged 55-69 years with active or convalescent COVID-19. The sequenced sample consisted of peripheral blood. The CDR3 spells CASSHIAGGFSTDTQYF. CDR3 coding DNA: TGTGCCAGCAGTCATATAGCGGGGGGGTTTAGCACAGATACGCAGTATTTT.